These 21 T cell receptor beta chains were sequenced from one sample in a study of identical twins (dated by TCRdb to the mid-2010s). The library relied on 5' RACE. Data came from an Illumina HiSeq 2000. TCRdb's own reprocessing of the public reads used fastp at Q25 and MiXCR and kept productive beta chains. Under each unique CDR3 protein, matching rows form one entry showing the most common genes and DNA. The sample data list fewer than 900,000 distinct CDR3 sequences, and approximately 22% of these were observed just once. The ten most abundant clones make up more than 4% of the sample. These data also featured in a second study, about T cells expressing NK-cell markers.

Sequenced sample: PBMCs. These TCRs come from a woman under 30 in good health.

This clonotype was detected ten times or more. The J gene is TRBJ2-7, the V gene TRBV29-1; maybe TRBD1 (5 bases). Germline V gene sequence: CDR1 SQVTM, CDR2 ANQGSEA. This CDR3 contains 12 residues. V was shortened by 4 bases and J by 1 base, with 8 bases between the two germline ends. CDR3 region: CSVGGRSYEQYF. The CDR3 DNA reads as TGCAGCGTTGGGGGCAGGTCCTACGAGCAGTACTTC.

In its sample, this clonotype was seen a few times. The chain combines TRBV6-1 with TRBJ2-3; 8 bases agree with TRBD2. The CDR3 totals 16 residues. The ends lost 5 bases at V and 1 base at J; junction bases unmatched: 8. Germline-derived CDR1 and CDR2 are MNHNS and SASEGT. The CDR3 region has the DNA TGTGCCAGCAGTAAACAGCGGGAGACGGGCACAGATACGCAGTATTTT. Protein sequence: CASSKQRETGTDTQYF.

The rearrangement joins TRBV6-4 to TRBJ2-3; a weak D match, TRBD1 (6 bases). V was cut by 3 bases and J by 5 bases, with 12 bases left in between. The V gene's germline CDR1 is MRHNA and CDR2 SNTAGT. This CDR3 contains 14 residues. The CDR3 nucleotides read TGTGCCAGCAGTGATCCGGACAGAGGAGATACGCAGTATTTT. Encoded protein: CASSDPDRGDTQYF.

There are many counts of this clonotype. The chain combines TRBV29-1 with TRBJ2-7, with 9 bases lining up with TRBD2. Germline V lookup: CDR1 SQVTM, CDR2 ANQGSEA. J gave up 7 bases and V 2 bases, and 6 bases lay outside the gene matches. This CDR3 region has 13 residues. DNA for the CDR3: TGCAGCGTTGAACTCGCGGGGGGGCATGAGCAGTACTTC. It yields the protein CSVELAGGHEQYF.

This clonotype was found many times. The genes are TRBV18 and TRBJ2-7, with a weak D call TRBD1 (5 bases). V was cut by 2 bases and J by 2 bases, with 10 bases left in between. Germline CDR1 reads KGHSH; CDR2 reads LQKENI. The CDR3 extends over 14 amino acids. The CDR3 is CASSPGTTAYEQYF. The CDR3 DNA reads TGTGCCAGCTCACCAGGAACGACAGCCTACGAGCAGTACTTC.

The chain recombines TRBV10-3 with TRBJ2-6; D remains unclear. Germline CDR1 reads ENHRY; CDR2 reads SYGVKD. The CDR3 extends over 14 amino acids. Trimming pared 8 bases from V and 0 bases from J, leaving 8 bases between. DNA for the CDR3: TGTGCCATCCCTGTCGCCTCTGGGGCCAACGTCCTGACTTTC. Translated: CAIPVASGANVLTF.

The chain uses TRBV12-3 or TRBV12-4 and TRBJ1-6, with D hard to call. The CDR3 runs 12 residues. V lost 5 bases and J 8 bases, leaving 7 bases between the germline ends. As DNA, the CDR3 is TGTGCCAGCAGTCTCGACTATTCACCCCTCCACTTT. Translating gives CASSLDYSPLHF.

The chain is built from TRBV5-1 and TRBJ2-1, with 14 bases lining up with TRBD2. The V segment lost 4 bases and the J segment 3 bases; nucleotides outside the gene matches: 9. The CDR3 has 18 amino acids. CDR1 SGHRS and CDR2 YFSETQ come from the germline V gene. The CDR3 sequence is CASSPKLTSGGGYNEQFF. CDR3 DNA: TGCGCCAGCAGCCCGAAATTGACTAGCGGGGGGGGCTACAATGAGCAGTTCTTC. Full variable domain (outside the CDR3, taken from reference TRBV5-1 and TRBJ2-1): KAGVTQTPRYLIKTRGQQVTLSCSPISGHRSVSWYQQTPGQGLQFLFEYFSETQRNKGNFPGRFSGRQFSNSRSEMNVSTLELGDSALYLCASSPKLTSGGGYNEQFFGPGTRLTVL.

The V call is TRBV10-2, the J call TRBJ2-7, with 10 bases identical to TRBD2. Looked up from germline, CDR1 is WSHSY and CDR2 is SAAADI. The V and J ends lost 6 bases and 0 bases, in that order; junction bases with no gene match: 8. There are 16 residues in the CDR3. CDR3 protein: CASRATSGKSSYEQYF. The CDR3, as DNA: TGCGCCAGCAGGGCTACTAGCGGGAAGAGCTCCTACGAGCAGTACTTC.

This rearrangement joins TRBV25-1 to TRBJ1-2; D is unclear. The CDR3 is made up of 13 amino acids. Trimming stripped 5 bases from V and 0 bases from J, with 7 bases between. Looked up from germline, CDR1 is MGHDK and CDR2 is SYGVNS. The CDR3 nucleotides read TGTGCCAGCAGTATTAGAGCTAACTATGGCTACACCTTC. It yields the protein CASSIRANYGYTF.

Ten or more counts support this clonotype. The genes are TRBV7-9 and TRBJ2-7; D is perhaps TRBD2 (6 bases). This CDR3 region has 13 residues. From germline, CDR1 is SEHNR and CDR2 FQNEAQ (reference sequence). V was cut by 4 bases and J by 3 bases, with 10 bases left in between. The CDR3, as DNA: TGTGCCAGCAGCTGGGAGGACCTCTACGAGCAGTACTTC. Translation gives CASSWEDLYEQYF.

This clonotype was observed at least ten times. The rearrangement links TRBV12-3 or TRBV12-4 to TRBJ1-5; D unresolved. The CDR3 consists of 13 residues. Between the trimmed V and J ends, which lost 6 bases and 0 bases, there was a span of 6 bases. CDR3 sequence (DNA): TGTGCCAGCAGGATGGGTAGCAATCAGCCCCAGCATTTT. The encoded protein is CASRMGSNQPQHF.

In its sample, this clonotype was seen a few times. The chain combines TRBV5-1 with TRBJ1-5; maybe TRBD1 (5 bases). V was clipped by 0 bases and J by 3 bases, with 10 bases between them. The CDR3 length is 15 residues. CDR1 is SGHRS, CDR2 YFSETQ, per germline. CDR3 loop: CASSLVGGFNQPQHF. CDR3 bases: TGCGCCAGCAGCTTGGTTGGGGGATTCAATCAGCCCCAGCATTTT.

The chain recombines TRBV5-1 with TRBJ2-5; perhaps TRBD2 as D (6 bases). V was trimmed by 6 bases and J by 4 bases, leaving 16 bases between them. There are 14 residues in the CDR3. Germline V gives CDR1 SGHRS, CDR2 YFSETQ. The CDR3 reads CASMLGGRTETQYF. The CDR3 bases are TGCGCCAGCATGTTGGGGGGACGAACAGAGACCCAGTACTTC.

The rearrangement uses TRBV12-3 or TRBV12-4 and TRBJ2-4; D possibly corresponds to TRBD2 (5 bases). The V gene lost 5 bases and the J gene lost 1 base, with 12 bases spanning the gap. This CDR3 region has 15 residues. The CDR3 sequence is CASSPLGKAKNIQYF. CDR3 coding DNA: TGTGCCAGCAGTCCCCTCGGGAAGGCCAAAAACATTCAGTACTTC.

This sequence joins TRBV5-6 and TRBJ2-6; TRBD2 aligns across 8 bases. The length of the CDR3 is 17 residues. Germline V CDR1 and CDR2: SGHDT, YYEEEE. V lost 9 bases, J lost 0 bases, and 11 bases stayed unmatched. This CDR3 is CATREGPDPSGANVLTF. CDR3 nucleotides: TGTGCCACCCGGGAGGGCCCCGACCCCTCTGGGGCCAACGTCCTGACTTTC.

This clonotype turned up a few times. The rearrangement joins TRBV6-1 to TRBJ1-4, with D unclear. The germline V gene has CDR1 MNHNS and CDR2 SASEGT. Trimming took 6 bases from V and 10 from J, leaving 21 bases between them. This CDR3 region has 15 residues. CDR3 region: CASSPLVEGYGKLFF. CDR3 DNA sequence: TGTGCCAGCAGCCCCCTGGTCGAGGGTTACGGAAAACTGTTTTTT.

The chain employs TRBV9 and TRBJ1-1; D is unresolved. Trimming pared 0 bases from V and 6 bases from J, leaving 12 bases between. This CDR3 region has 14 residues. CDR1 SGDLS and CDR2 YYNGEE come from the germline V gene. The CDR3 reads CASSVVGGKSEAFF. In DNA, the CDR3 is TGTGCCAGCAGCGTAGTAGGAGGGAAGTCTGAAGCTTTCTTT.

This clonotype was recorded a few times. The CDR3 sequence: CASSSQYSSYEQYF. CDR3 bases: TGCGCCAGCAGCAGTCAGTACAGCTCCTACGAGCAGTACTTC. The chain has TRBV5-1 and TRBJ2-7; D is undetermined. The CDR3 is made up of 14 amino acids. Germline-derived CDR1 and CDR2 are SGHRS and YFSETQ. The V gene lost 4 bases and the J gene lost 0 bases, with 11 bases spanning the gap. Together with reference TRBV5-1 and TRBJ2-7, the CDR3 gives the full variable domain: KAGVTQTPRYLIKTRGQQVTLSCSPISGHRSVSWYQQTPGQGLQFLFEYFSETQRNKGNFPGRFSGRQFSNSRSEMNVSTLELGDSALYLCASSSQYSSYEQYFGPGTRLTVT.

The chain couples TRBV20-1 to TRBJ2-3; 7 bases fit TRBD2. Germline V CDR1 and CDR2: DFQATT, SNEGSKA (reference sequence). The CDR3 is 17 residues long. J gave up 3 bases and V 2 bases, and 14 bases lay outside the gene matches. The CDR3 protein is CSARIGGGGFTTDTQYF. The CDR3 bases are TGCAGTGCTAGAATCGGCGGCGGGGGATTTACGACAGATACGCAGTATTTT.

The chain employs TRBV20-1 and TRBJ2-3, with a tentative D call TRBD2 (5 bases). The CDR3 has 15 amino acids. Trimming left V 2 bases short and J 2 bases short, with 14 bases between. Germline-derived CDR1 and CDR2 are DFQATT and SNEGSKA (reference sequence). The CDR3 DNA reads TGCAGTGCTAGAATTGAGGGCCCAAACACAGATACGCAGTATTTT. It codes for CSARIEGPNTDTQYF.